The rows below give T cell receptor beta chains drawn from one sample of a study of CD8+ T cells in alopecia areata. Only in-frame clones appear in the TCRdb table, and some are missing; sequencing was by immunoSEQ multiplex PCR. In the table there are about 200,000 clones, under 80% of which are singletons. The sequences come from CD4+ T cells sorted from blood, collected around week 50, from a patient treated with tofacitinib. All receptors derive from a human donor with alopecia areata. Each CDR3 is given with its conserved first and last residue. A D gene is named only where the DNA matches it firmly. The listing skips clone size in some rows; elsewhere it reads once, few, many or a size class.

j_call v_call d_call clone_size cdr3_aa cdr3_nt
TRBJ2-7 TRBV5-1 . . CASSSNYYEQYF TGCGCCAGCAGCTCCAACTACTACGAGCAGTACTTC
TRBJ1-2 TRBV28 . . CASSGTQGFGGYGYTF TGTGCCAGCAGTGGCACGCAGGGTTTCGGCGGCTATGGCTACACCTTC
TRBJ2-2 TRBV29-1 TRBD1 . CSGTGVNTGELFF TGCAGCGGAACAGGGGTGAACACCGGGGAGCTGTTTTTT
TRBJ2-1 TRBV27 . few CASSTGPQYFNEQFF TGTGCCAGCAGTACAGGTCCTCAATACTTCAATGAGCAGTTCTTC
TRBJ2-1 TRBV29-1 TRBD2 . CSVCRTSGNNEQFF TGCAGCGTTTGCCGGACTAGCGGAAACAATGAGCAGTTCTTC
TRBJ2-7 TRBV10-3 . . CAIRVSGNSYEQYF TGTGCCATCAGAGTCAGCGGAAACTCCTACGAGCAGTACTTC
TRBJ2-1 TRBV5-1 TRBD2 once CASSLISSGYNEQFF TGCGCCAGCAGCTTGATCTCTAGCGGATACAATGAGCAGTTCTTC
TRBJ2-2 TRBV5-1 . . CASSLDGGELFF TGCGCCAGCAGCTTGGACGGCGGGGAGCTGTTTTTT
TRBJ1-5 TRBV5-1 . . CASSLDVGEDQPQHF TGCGCCAGCAGCTTGGATGTGGGAGAAGATCAGCCCCAGCATTTT
TRBJ1-1 TRBV30 . . CASDISTEAFF TGTGCCTCAGATATAAGCACTGAAGCTTTCTTT
TRBJ2-2 TRBV29-1 TRBD1 . CSVAAGQGYAGELFF TGCAGCGTTGCTGCGGGACAGGGGTATGCCGGGGAGCTGTTTTTT
TRBJ1-5 TRBV13 . once CASSKSAGRRGNQPQHF TGTGCCAGCAGCAAGAGCGCGGGTCGTCGGGGCAATCAGCCCCAGCATTTT
TRBJ2-2 TRBV6-1 . many CASRDGTRNTGELFF TGTGCCAGCAGGGACGGGACACGGAACACCGGGGAGCTGTTTTTT
TRBJ1-2 TRBV18 TRBD1 . CASSPSRQGIYGYTF TGTGCCAGCTCACCAAGTAGACAGGGGATCTATGGCTACACCTTC
TRBJ1-5 TRBV6-1 TRBD1 . CASSDSAGQGDQPQHF TGTGCCAGCAGTGATAGCGCCGGGCAGGGGGATCAGCCCCAGCATTTT
TRBJ2-4 TRBV2 . . CASSEQDNIQYF TGTGCCAGCAGTGAACAGGACAACATTCAGTACTTC
TRBJ2-7 TRBV29-1 . . CSVEQGPYEQYF TGCAGCGTTGAGCAGGGACCCTACGAGCAGTACTTC
TRBJ1-2 TRBV30 . . CAWSPPGYGYTF TGTGCCTGGAGCCCGCCCGGATATGGCTACACCTTC
TRBJ1-2 TRBV6-6 . once CASRVRQGTSGYTF TGTGCCAGCAGAGTTCGTCAGGGGACCTCAGGCTACACCTTC
TRBJ1-5 TRBV30 . . CAWSPGINQPQHF TGTGCCTGGAGTCCAGGGATCAATCAGCCCCAGCATTTT
TRBJ2-4 TRBV2 TRBD1 . CASSDPTERTGGNIQYF TGTGCCAGCAGTGACCCCACCGAGAGGACAGGGGGGAACATTCAGTACTTC
TRBJ1-1 TRBV30 . . CAWSLNPDRGTEAFF TGTGCCTGGAGTTTGAACCCGGACCGCGGAACTGAAGCTTTCTTT
TRBJ1-5 TRBV28 TRBD1 . CASRDRDNQPQHF TGTGCCAGTAGGGACAGGGATAATCAGCCCCAGCATTTT
TRBJ2-1 TRBV9 . . CASSAIVSNEQFF TGTGCCAGCAGCGCCATAGTCAGCAATGAGCAGTTCTTC
TRBJ1-2 TRBV29-1 . . CSAPRSRTDGYTF TGCAGCGCTCCGAGATCAAGGACGGATGGCTACACCTTC
TRBJ1-1 TRBV21-1 . few CASSTCKGACWNTEAFF TGTGCCAGCAGCACTTGCAAGGGGGCGTGTTGGAACACTGAAGCTTTCTTT
TRBJ2-6 TRBV7-2 . . CASSLGRSGANVLTF TGTGCCAGCAGCTTAGGCCGTTCTGGGGCCAACGTCCTGACTTTC
TRBJ1-5 TRBV29-1 . . CSVARDSNQPQHF TGCAGCGTAGCCCGGGACAGCAATCAGCCCCAGCATTTT
TRBJ1-5 TRBV5-1 . few CASSLGDTNQPQHF TGCGCCAGCAGCTTGGGGGACACAAATCAGCCCCAGCATTTT
TRBJ1-1 TRBV7-9 . . CASSLEPRTEAFF TGTGCCAGCAGCTTGGAACCAAGGACTGAAGCTTTCTTT
TRBJ1-2 TRBV30 . . CAWSPAGLGYTF TGTGCCTGGAGTCCAGCAGGGCTTGGCTACACCTTC
TRBJ1-1 TRBV7-2 . few CASSRETIMNTEAFF TGTGCCAGCAGCCGCGAGACGATAATGAACACTGAAGCTTTCTTT
TRBJ1-1 TRBV5-1 TRBD1 few CASSLAQGANTEAFF TGCGCCAGCAGCTTGGCACAGGGGGCGAACACTGAAGCTTTCTTT
TRBJ1-1 TRBV11-2 . few CASSSSGWQAFF TGTGCCAGCAGCTCCTCCGGGTGGCAAGCTTTCTTT
TRBJ2-1 TRBV15 . . CATSRGGTQNEQFF TGTGCCACCAGCAGAGGGGGGACACAAAATGAGCAGTTCTTC
TRBJ1-1 TRBV30 . . CAWSITAGASTEAFF TGTGCCTGGAGTATAACAGCAGGGGCGAGCACTGAAGCTTTCTTT
TRBJ2-2 TRBV13 . once CASSLAETGELFF TGTGCCAGCAGCTTAGCAGAGACCGGGGAGCTGTTTTTT
TRBJ2-5 TRBV5-1 . few CASSLQGFGETQYF TGCGCCAGCAGCTTGCAAGGGTTCGGAGAGACCCAGTACTTC
TRBJ2-6 TRBV29-1 TRBD1 once CSARTGGISGANVLTF TGCAGCGCCCGGACAGGGGGCATCTCTGGGGCCAACGTCCTGACTTTC
TRBJ2-1 TRBV14 TRBD2 . CASTPGLAAINEQFF TGTGCCAGCACCCCGGGACTAGCGGCGATCAATGAGCAGTTCTTC
TRBJ1-2 TRBV18 . few CASSPSRASSVYGYTF TGTGCCAGCTCACCTTCCAGGGCCTCTTCGGTCTATGGCTACACCTTC
TRBJ1-1 TRBV14 TRBD1 . CASSQVGGTGAGAFF TGTGCCAGCAGCCAAGTTGGTGGGACAGGGGCCGGAGCTTTCTTT
TRBJ2-5 TRBV29-1 TRBD1 . CSVTTGGETQYF TGCAGCGTTACGACAGGGGGAGAGACCCAGTACTTC
TRBJ1-2 TRBV30 . . CAWRGRSYGYTF TGTGCCTGGAGGGGGCGCAGCTATGGCTACACCTTC
TRBJ2-7 TRBV7-2 TRBD1 few CASSHGTGRTYEQYF TGTGCCAGCAGCCACGGGACAGGGAGAACCTACGAGCAGTACTTC
TRBJ1-2 TRBV30 . once CAWSVPQYGYGYTF TGTGCCTGGAGTGTCCCACAGTACGGCTATGGCTACACCTTC
TRBJ2-5 TRBV27 . . CASSSRTAQETQYF TGTGCCAGCAGTTCCCGGACAGCCCAAGAGACCCAGTACTTC
TRBJ1-2 TRBV2 . . CASSEGGFNGYTF TGTGCCAGCAGTGAAGGCGGGTTTAATGGCTACACCTTC
TRBJ1-1 TRBV7-2 . many CASSSPRPGKTEAFF TGTGCCAGCAGCTCCCCCAGGCCAGGGAAGACTGAAGCTTTCTTT
TRBJ1-5 TRBV30 . . CAWSVQQGNQPQHF TGTGCCTGGAGTGTACAACAGGGCAATCAGCCCCAGCATTTT
TRBJ1-5 TRBV2 TRBD1 . CASRGDSVQPQHF TGTGCCAGCAGGGGGGACAGCGTACAGCCCCAGCATTTT
TRBJ1-2 TRBV27 . . CASSPGTLDANYGYTF TGTGCCAGCAGTCCCGGGACTCTTGATGCCAACTATGGCTACACCTTC
TRBJ1-2 TRBV2 . . CASKARENYGYTF TGTGCCAGCAAGGCGCGAGAAAACTATGGCTACACCTTC
TRBJ2-1 TRBV29-1 . many CSVAPLNEQFF TGCAGCGTGGCCCCCCTTAATGAGCAGTTCTTC
TRBJ1-6 TRBV5-1 . . CASNLGGVGNSPLHF TGCGCCAGCAACCTCGGGGGCGTGGGTAATTCACCCCTCCACTTT